This is a list of T cell receptor beta chains from one sample in a study of identical twins. TCRdb called the 5' RACE reads again in MiXCR, with one record for every CDR3 protein. The sample includes 500,000 to 700,000 distinct CDR3 sequences, under 8.5% of them seen just once. These same records also appear under a second study, on yellow fever vaccine responses in identical twins.

Sample: PBMCs. Receptors originate from a woman younger than 30 in good health. CDR3s include the opening cysteine and the closing phenylalanine or tryptophan. The order of the fields is J gene, clone size, V gene, D gene, CDR3 DNA, CDR3 protein. D genes are given only for firm matches. Size tells how often a clone was seen (once, few, many) or the class of an expanded clone, and some rows leave it out.

TRBJ2-3	few	TRBV9	-	TGTGCCAGCAGTCAAGAGGCAGGGGCGAGAGATACGCAGTATTTT	CASSQEAGARDTQYF
TRBJ1-1	-	TRBV3-1	-	TGTGCCAGCAGCCAAGAAATAATGAACACTGAAGCTTTCTTT	CASSQEIMNTEAFF
TRBJ1-5	-	TRBV5-1	-	TGCGCCAGCAGCATCGGGGGATCTAGCAATCAGCCCCAGCATTTT	CASSIGGSSNQPQHF
TRBJ2-1	many	TRBV5-1	TRBD2	TGCGCCAGCAGCTTAGGACTAGCGTTAAACAATGAGCAGTTCTTC	CASSLGLALNNEQFF
TRBJ2-7	-	TRBV9	TRBD1	TGTGCCAGCAGCGTAGGGGGGACAGCCTACGAGCAGTACTTC	CASSVGGTAYEQYF
TRBJ2-3	many	TRBV29-1	-	TGCAGCGTCGACCTGGAGAGCACAGATACGCAGTATTTT	CSVDLESTDTQYF
TRBJ2-1	many	TRBV5-1	TRBD2	TGCGCCAGCAGCCATTCTAGCGGGGACCCCTACAATGAGCAGTTCTTC	CASSHSSGDPYNEQFF
TRBJ2-7	-	TRBV12-3/TRBV12-4	TRBD2	TGTGCCAGCAGTTTGGTCATGCTAGCGGAGTCCTACGAGCAGTACTTC	CASSLVMLAESYEQYF
TRBJ1-6	many	TRBV12-3/TRBV12-4	-	TGTGCCAGCAGTTCACAGGAAACAAATTCACCCCTCCACTTT	CASSSQETNSPLHF
TRBJ2-1	-	TRBV28	-	TGTGCCAGCAGTTTGGCCGGGGGCGGTTCGTCCAATGAGCAGTTCTTC	CASSLAGGGSSNEQFF
TRBJ2-1	few	TRBV5-1	TRBD2	TGCGCCAGCAGCTTGTCGGGTCTAGCGGAGAGCTCCTACAATGAGCAGTTCTTC	CASSLSGLAESSYNEQFF
TRBJ2-7	many	TRBV29-1	TRBD1	TGCAGCGTTGGACAGGGGGCTTACGAGCAGTACTTC	CSVGQGAYEQYF
TRBJ1-2	many	TRBV10-3	-	TGTGCCATCAGTGAGAGTCCCAGGGTCGACAACTATGGCTACACCTTC	CAISESPRVDNYGYTF
TRBJ2-7	few	TRBV10-2	-	TGCGCCAGCAGTGGACCCTTCGAGCAGTACTTC	CASSGPFEQYF
TRBJ2-2	many	TRBV5-1	-	TGCGCCAGCAGCCCCAGGGTGGTAGGCAACACCGGGGAGCTGTTTTTT	CASSPRVVGNTGELFF
TRBJ2-5	many	TRBV5-1	-	TGCGCCAGCAGCTTGGCCCGGGGTGAGACCCAGTACTTC	CASSLARGETQYF
TRBJ2-7	-	TRBV3-1	-	TGTGCCAGCAGCCAAGACCCGCGGAGTCCTTCCTACGAGCAGTACTTC	CASSQDPRSPSYEQYF
TRBJ1-4	many	TRBV29-1	-	TGCAGCGTGAAAACTGGGGCAACTAATGAAAAACTGTTTTTT	CSVKTGATNEKLFF
TRBJ1-2	-	TRBV20-1	-	TGCAGTGCTAGAGATGTGGCAGGGGTGTACTATGGCTACACCTTC	CSARDVAGVYYGYTF
TRBJ2-1	few	TRBV24-1	-	TGTGCCACCAGTGCCTCAGGGGGGCCTTACAATGAGCAGTTCTTC	CATSASGGPYNEQFF
TRBJ2-1	-	TRBV14	TRBD1	TGTGCCAGCAGCCAAGGACAGGGTTGGGCATATGAGCAGTTCTTC	CASSQGQGWAYEQFF
TRBJ1-1	-	TRBV5-8	-	TGTGCCAGCAGCCTGCCCCTTCCAGTCCGGGCTTTCTTT	CASSLPLPVRAFF
TRBJ2-3	few	TRBV20-1	-	TGCAGTGCTAGGGAGGCCACAGGTACGCAGTATTTT	CSAREATGTQYF
TRBJ1-1	many	TRBV5-1	-	TGCGCCAGCAGCTTAATCCCACTTTCCAACATGAACACTGAAGCTTTCTTT	CASSLIPLSNMNTEAFF
TRBJ1-2	-	TRBV29-1	TRBD1	TGCAGCGTGGGAACAGGGGGCTCGCGTGGCTACACCTTC	CSVGTGGSRGYTF
TRBJ2-5	few	TRBV12-5	-	TGTGCTAGTGGCGAGACACTACGGGCGGACCAAGAGACCCAGTACTTC	CASGETLRADQETQYF
TRBJ2-1	few	TRBV7-8	TRBD2	TGTGCCAGCAGCTTCGTACTAGCGGATTACAATGAGCAGTTCTTC	CASSFVLADYNEQFF
TRBJ2-1	-	TRBV24-1	TRBD1	TGTGCCACCAGTGATTTGGGCTCCGGGACAGGGAGGGTGTATGAGCAGTTCTTC	CATSDLGSGTGRVYEQFF
TRBJ2-3	-	TRBV10-3	-	TGTGCCATCAGTCCTAGGGGGTCAGCGGGCCTCACCACAGATACGCAGTATTTT	CAISPRGSAGLTTDTQYF
TRBJ2-3	many	TRBV3-1	TRBD2	TGTGCCAGCAGCCATGTTTCTAGCGGGAGCGTCACAGATACGCAGTATTTT	CASSHVSSGSVTDTQYF
TRBJ2-2	-	TRBV21-1	-	TGTGCCAGCAGCAAAGCCCCTAGCGGACCCGGTCGCACCGGGGAGCTGTTTTTT	CASSKAPSGPGRTGELFF
TRBJ2-1	many	TRBV11-2	-	TGTGCCAGCAGCTTAGTTAGTGGAACAGGGAGCAATGAGCAGTTCTTC	CASSLVSGTGSNEQFF
TRBJ2-5	-	TRBV20-1	TRBD1	TGCAGTGCTTACCGGGACAGCATGTACCAAGAGACCCAGTACTTC	CSAYRDSMYQETQYF
TRBJ1-5	-	TRBV10-2	TRBD1	TGCGCCAGCAGTGGGAGACAGGGGCTCAGCAATCAGCCCCAGCATTTT	CASSGRQGLSNQPQHF
TRBJ1-4	-	TRBV7-9	TRBD1	TGTGCCAGCAGCATCGGGACAGCTAATGAAAAACTGTTTTTT	CASSIGTANEKLFF
TRBJ2-4	-	TRBV18	-	TGTGCCAGCTCAGCCGACATCGCGGCCAAAAACATTCAGTACTTC	CASSADIAAKNIQYF
TRBJ1-1	few	TRBV6-5	-	TGTGCCAGCAGTTACTCGAAATCGGGGGACTGGAGCACTGAAGCTTTCTTT	CASSYSKSGDWSTEAFF
TRBJ2-2	-	TRBV15	TRBD2	TGTGCCACCAGCAGAGCTCCTGGGACTAGCGGCACCGGGGAGCTGTTTTTT	CATSRAPGTSGTGELFF
TRBJ1-5	many	TRBV12-3/TRBV12-4	-	TGTGCCAGCAGTTTAAGGCAGGGTAGTCAGCCCCAGCATTTT	CASSLRQGSQPQHF
TRBJ1-5	-	TRBV5-8	-	TGTGCCAGCAGCCTATTTAGGGGGAATCAGCCCCAGCATTTT	CASSLFRGNQPQHF
TRBJ2-3	-	TRBV29-1	-	TGCAGCGGCCATTCTTCCGATACGCAGTATTTT	CSGHSSDTQYF
TRBJ2-5	few	TRBV5-1	TRBD2	TGCGCCAGCAGCTTGGTTTTTAGCGGGAGTGAGACCCAGTACTTC	CASSLVFSGSETQYF
TRBJ2-1	few	TRBV27	-	TGTGCCAGCAGTGGTCTTAGGTATGAGCAGTTCTTC	CASSGLRYEQFF
TRBJ1-4	few	TRBV11-2	-	TGTGCCAGCAGCTCCACGGTAGGGGGTGAAAAACTGTTTTTT	CASSSTVGGEKLFF
TRBJ2-3	few	TRBV20-1	TRBD2	TGCAGTGCAAAGCGGGGGGAGGGCACAGATACGCAGTATTTT	CSAKRGEGTDTQYF